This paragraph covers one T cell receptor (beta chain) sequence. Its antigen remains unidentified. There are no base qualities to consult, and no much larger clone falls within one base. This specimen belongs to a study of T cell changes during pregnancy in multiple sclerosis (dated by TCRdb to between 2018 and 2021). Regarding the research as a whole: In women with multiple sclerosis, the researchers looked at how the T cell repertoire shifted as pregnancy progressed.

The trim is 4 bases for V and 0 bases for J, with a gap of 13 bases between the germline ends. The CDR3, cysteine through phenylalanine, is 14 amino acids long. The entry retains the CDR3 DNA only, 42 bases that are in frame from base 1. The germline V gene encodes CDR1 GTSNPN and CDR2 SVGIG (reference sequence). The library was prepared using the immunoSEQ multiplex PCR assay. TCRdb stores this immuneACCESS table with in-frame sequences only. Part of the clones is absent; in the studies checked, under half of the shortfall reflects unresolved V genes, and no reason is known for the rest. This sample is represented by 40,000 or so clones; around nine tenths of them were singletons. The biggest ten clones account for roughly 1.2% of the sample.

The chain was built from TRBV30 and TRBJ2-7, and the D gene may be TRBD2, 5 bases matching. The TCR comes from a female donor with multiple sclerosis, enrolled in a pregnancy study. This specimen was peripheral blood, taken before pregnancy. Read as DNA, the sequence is TGTGCCTGGACACAAGACTATAGCTCCTACGAGCAGTACTTC. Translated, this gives CAWTQDYSSYEQYF.